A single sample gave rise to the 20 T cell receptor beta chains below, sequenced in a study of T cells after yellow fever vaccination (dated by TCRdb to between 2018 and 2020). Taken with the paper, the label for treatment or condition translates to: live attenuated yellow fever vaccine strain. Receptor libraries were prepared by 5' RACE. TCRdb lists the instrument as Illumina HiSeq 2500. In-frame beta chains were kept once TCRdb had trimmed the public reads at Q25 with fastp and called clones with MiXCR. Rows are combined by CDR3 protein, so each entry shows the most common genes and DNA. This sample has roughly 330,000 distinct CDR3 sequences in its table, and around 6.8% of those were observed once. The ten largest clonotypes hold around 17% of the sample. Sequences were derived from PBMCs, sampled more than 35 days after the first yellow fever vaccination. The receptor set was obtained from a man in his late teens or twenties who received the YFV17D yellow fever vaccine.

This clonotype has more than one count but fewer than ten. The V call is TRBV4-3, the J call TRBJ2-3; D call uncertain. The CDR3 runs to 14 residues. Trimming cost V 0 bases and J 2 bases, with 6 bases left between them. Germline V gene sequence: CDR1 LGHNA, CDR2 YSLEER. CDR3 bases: TGCGCCAGCAGCCAAGAAGAGTCCACAGATACGCAGTATTTT. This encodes CASSQEESTDTQYF.

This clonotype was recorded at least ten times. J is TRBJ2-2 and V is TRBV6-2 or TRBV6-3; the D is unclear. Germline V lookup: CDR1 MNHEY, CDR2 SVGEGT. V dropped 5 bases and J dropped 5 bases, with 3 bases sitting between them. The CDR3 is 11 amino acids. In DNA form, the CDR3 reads TGTGCCAGCAGTCGTACCGGGGAGCTGTTTTTT. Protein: CASSRTGELFF.

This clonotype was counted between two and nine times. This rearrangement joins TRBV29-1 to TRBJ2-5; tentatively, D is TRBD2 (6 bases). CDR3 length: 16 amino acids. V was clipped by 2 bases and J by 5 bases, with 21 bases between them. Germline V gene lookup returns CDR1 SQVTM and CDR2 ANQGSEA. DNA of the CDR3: TGCAGCGTTGAAAGCAGTTGGGACTGGGACGCGGAGACCCAGTACTTC. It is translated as CSVESSWDWDAETQYF.

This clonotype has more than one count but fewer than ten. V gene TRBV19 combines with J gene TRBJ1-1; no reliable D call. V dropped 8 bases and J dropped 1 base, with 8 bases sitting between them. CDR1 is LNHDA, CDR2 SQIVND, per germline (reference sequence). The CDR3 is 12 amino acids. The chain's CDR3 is CASGERNTEAFF. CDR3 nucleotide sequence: TGTGCCAGTGGGGAACGGAACACTGAAGCTTTCTTT.

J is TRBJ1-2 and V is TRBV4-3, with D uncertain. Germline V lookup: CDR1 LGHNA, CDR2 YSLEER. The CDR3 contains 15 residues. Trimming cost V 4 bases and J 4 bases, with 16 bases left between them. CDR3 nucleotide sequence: TGCGCCAGCAGCCCTGCTGGCGGCGCGGGCTATGGCTACACCTTC. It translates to CASSPAGGAGYGYTF.

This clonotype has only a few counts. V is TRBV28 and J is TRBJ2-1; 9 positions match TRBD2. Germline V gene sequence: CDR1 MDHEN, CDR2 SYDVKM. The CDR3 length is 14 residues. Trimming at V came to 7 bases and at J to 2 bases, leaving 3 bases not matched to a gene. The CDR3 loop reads CASKSGGTYNEQFF. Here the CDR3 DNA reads TGTGCCAGCAAGAGCGGGGGGACCTACAATGAGCAGTTCTTC. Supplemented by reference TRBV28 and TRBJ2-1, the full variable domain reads DVKVTQSSRYLVKRTGEKVFLECVQDMDHENMFWYRQDPGLGLRLIYFSYDVKMKEKGDIPEGYSVSREKKERFSLILESASTNQTSMYLCASKSGGTYNEQFFGPGTRLTVL.

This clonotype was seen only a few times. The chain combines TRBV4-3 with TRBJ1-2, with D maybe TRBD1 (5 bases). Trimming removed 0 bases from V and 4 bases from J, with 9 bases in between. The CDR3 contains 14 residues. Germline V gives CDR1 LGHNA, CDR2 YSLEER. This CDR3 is CASSQDQGIYGYTF. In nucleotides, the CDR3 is TGCGCCAGCAGCCAAGATCAGGGTATCTATGGCTACACCTTC.

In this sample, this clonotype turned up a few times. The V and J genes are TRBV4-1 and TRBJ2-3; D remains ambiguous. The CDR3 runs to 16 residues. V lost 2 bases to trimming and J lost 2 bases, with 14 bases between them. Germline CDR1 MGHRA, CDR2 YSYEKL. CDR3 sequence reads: CASSQIGSRNTDTQYF. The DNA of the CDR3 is TGCGCCAGCAGCCAAATTGGGTCCAGAAACACAGATACGCAGTATTTT.

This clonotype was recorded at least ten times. The CDR3 DNA reads as TGTGCCAGCAGCTTATACGGACTTGCGGGGGGCCGGACCCAGTACTTC. It encodes CASSLYGLAGGRTQYF. The chain couples TRBV5-6 to TRBJ2-5; 8 bases line up with TRBD2. Trimming at V came to 2 bases and at J to 7 bases, leaving 13 bases not matched to a gene. This CDR3 has 16 amino acids. Germline V gene lookup returns CDR1 SGHDT and CDR2 YYEEEE.

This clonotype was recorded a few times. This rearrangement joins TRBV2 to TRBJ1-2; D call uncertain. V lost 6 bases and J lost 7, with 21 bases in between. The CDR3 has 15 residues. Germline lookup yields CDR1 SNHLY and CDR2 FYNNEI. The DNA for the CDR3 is TGTGCCAGCAGCCCCAAAACATATCATTCCCTTGGCTACACCTTC. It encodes CASSPKTYHSLGYTF.

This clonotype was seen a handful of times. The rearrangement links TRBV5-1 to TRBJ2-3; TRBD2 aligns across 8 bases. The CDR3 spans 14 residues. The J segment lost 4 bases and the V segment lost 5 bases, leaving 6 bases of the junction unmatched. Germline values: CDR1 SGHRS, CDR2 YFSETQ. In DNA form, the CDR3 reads TGCGCCAGCAGGGCCCGGGGGGGCCCAGATACGCAGTATTTT. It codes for CASRARGGPDTQYF. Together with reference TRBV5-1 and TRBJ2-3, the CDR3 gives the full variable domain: KAGVTQTPRYLIKTRGQQVTLSCSPISGHRSVSWYQQTPGQGLQFLFEYFSETQRNKGNFPGRFSGRQFSNSRSEMNVSTLELGDSALYLCASRARGGPDTQYFGPGTRLTVL.

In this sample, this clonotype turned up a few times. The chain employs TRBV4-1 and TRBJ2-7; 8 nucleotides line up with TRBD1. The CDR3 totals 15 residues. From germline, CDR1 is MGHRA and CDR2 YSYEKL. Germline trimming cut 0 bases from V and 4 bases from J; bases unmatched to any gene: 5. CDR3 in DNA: TGCGCCAGCAGCCAAGACGGACAGGGTATGTACGAGCAGTACGTC. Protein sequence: CASSQDGQGMYEQYV.

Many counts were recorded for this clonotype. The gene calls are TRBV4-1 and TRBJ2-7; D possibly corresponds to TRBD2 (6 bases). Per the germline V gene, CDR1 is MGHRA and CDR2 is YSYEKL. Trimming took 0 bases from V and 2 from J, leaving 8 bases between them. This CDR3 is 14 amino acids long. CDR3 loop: CASSQEEGTYEQYF. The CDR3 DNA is TGCGCCAGCAGCCAAGAGGAGGGTACCTACGAGCAGTACTTC.

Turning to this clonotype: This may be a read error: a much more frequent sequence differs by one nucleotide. The CDR3 DNA reads as TGCACCAGCAGCCACCCGGGGGACGGCGCGTCGACCTTC. As protein: CTSSHPGDGASTF. V and J are TRBV4-1 and TRBJ1-2, with D possibly being TRBD1 (5 bases). Germline CDR1 reads MGHRA; CDR2 reads YSYEKL. The CDR3 contains 13 residues.

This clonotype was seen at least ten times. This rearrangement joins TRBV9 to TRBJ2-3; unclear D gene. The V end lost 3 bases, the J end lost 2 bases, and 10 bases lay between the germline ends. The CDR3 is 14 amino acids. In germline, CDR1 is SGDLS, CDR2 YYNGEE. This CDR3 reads CASSGGLLTDTQYF. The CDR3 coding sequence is TGTGCCAGCAGCGGTGGGCTCCTCACAGATACGCAGTATTTT.

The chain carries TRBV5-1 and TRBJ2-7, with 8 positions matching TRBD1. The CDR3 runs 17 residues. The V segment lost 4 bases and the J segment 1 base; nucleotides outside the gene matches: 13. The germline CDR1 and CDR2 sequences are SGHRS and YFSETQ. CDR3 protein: CASSPPTATGESYEQYF. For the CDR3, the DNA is TGCGCCAGCAGCCCCCCGACGGCGACAGGGGAATCCTACGAGCAGTACTTC.

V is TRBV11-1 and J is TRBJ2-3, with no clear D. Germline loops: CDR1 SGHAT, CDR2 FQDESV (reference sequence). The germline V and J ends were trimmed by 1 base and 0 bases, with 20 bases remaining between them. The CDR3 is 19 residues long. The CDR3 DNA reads TGTGCCAGCAGCTTAGTCTATGAGAAGGTAGACTCTAGCACAGATACGCAGTATTTT. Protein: CASSLVYEKVDSSTDTQYF.

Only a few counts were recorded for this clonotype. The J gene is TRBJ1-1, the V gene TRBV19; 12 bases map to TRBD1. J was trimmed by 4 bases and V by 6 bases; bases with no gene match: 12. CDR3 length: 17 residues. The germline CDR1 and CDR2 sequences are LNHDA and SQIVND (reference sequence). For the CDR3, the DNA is TGTGCCAGTAGCGCCGGGACAGGGGGCCTCGGAGGCACTGAAGCTTTCTTT. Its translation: CASSAGTGGLGGTEAFF.

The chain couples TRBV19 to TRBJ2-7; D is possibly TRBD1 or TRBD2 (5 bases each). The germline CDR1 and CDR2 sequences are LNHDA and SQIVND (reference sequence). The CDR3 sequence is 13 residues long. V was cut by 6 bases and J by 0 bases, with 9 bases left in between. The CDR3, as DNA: TGTGCCAGTAGCGGGGCCCCCTCCTACGAGCAGTACTTC. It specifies CASSGAPSYEQYF.

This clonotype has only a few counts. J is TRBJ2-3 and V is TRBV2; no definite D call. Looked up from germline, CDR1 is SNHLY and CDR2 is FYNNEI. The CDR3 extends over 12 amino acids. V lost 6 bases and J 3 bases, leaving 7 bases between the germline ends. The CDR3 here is CASRAETDTQYF. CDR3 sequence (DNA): TGTGCCAGCAGGGCAGAGACAGATACGCAGTATTTT.